This TCR beta chain emerged from a study of blood T cell repertoires in COVID-19. Study-level background: Italy, Spain and the United States were the sources of the convalescent and acute COVID-19 samples. PBMCs, B-cell-depleted T cells, or T cells were the source of the cDNA or gDNA that made up the material.

V lost 4 bases, J lost 0 bases, and 9 bases stayed unmatched. Per germline, CDR1 SGHNT and CDR2 YYREEE (reference sequence). This CDR3 contains 17 residues. TCRdb keeps only in-frame clones here, not all; method: immunoSEQ multiplex PCR. The data contain roughly 100,000 clones, around 73% of them singletons. This chain uses TRBV5-4 with TRBJ2-5, with 10 bases fitting TRBD2. The clonotype was recovered from a man aged 60 to 75 with active or convalescent COVID-19. The sample taken for sequencing was peripheral blood. CDR3 coding DNA: TGTGCCAGCAGCCCTGGGGCTAGCGGGAGATACCAAGAGACCCAGTACTTC. This translates into CASSPGASGRYQETQYF.